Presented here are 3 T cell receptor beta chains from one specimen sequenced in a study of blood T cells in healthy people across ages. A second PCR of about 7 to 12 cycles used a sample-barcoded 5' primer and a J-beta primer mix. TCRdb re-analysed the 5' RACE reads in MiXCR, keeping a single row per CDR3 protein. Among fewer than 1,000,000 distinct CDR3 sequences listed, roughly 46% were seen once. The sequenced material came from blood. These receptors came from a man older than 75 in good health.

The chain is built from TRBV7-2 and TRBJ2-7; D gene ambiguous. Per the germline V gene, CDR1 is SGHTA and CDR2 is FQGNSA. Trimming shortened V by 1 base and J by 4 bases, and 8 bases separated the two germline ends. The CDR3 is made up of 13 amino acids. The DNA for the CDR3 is TGTGCCAGCAGCTTAGTAGGGAAATACGAGCAGTACTTC. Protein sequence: CASSLVGKYEQYF.

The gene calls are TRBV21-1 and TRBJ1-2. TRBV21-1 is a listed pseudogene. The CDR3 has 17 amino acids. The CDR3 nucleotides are TGTGCCAGCAGCAAAGTTGGCAGTAATTCCGCGTGCGATGGCTACACCTTC. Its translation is CASSKVGSNSACDGYTF.

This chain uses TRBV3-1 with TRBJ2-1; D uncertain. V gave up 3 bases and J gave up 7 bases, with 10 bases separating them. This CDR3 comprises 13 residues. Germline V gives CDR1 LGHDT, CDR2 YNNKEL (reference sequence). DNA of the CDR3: TGTGCCAGCAGCCAGGGAAGTGGGAATGAGCAGTTCTTC. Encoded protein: CASSQGSGNEQFF.